These 24 T cell receptor beta chains share one sample of origin, sequenced in a study of T-cell reconstitution after alpha-beta-depleted transplantation in children. During its preparation, the TCRbeta library received unique molecular identifiers. TCRdb independently ran MiXCR on the PCR reads; one entry per CDR3 protein. The repertoire holds around 480,000 distinct CDR3 sequences, with approximately 29% as singletons. The sample here was PBMCs from the stem cell graft donor, taken from the stem cell graft. Source of these receptors: a human donor who donated a stem cell graft to a child with aplastic anemia.

The V and J genes are TRBV3-1 and TRBJ1-2; 8 nucleotides line up with TRBD1. The CDR3 length is 12 residues. Germline CDR1 LGHDT, CDR2 YNNKEL (reference sequence). J was trimmed by 8 bases and V by 2 bases; bases with no gene match: 1. The CDR3, as DNA: TGTGCCAGCAGCCAACGGGACAGGGGCTACACCTTC. The encoded protein is CASSQRDRGYTF.

The V gene is TRBV5-1, the J gene TRBJ2-7, with D possibly being TRBD1 or TRBD2 (5 bases each). CDR1 is SGHRS and CDR2 is YFSETQ in the germline V gene. Trimming took 7 bases from V and 5 from J, leaving 19 bases between them. This CDR3 contains 14 residues. This CDR3 reads CASGGGLSSDEQYF. In DNA, the CDR3 is TGCGCCAGCGGTGGGGGTTTGAGTTCGGACGAGCAGTACTTC. The variable domain in full, completed from reference TRBV5-1 and TRBJ2-7, reads KAGVTQTPRYLIKTRGQQVTLSCSPISGHRSVSWYQQTPGQGLQFLFEYFSETQRNKGNFPGRFSGRQFSNSRSEMNVSTLELGDSALYLCASGGGLSSDEQYFGPGTRLTVT.

This clonotype occurred a few times. The chain has TRBV7-6 and TRBJ1-2; the D is unclear. V was clipped by 5 bases and J by 4 bases, with 8 bases between them. The CDR3 runs to 12 residues. CDR1 SGHVS and CDR2 FNYEAQ come from the germline V gene. The CDR3 loop is CASSRDTYGYTF. The CDR3 DNA reads as TGTGCCAGCAGCAGAGACACCTATGGCTACACCTTC.

The V and J genes are TRBV5-1 and TRBJ2-1, with D tentatively TRBD2 (6 bases). V shed 0 bases and J shed 3 bases, with 10 bases lying between them. The CDR3 totals 15 residues. CDR1 is SGHRS and CDR2 is YFSETQ in the germline V gene. The CDR3 is CASSLEPGDYNEQFF. In nucleotides, the CDR3 is TGCGCCAGCAGCTTGGAACCGGGAGACTACAATGAGCAGTTCTTC.

This clonotype is a singleton in its sample. The J gene is TRBJ2-7, the V gene TRBV6-1; D call uncertain. Per germline, CDR1 MNHNS and CDR2 SASEGT. The V end lost 3 bases, the J end lost 6 bases, and 18 bases lay between the germline ends. This CDR3 has 15 residues. The CDR3 loop is CASSDYPEIPGEQYV. CDR3 nucleotide sequence: TGTGCCAGCAGTGATTATCCGGAGATACCGGGCGAGCAGTACGTC.

This sequence joins TRBV5-4 and TRBJ2-1; D possibly corresponds to TRBD1 (8 bases). Trimming removed 3 bases from V and 7 bases from J, with 20 bases in between. The germline V gene has CDR1 SGHNT and CDR2 YYREEE (reference sequence). The CDR3 totals 16 residues. The CDR3 nucleotides read TGTGCCAGCAGCTCCGCGGGGGAGACAGGGGAGAATGAGCAGTTCTTC. Translating gives CASSSAGETGENEQFF.

Concerning this clonotype: At one of its ends the junction is not consistent with the germline gene, which may arise from a read error. The rearrangement links TRBV20-1 to TRBJ2-2; 12 nucleotides match TRBD2. CDR3 length equals 16 residues. Germline CDR1 and CDR2: DFQATT and SNEGSKA (reference sequence). The DNA for the CDR3 is TGCAGTGCTAGTCGGGGACTAGCGGGTTTCACCAGGGAGCTGTTTTTT. Translation gives CSASRGLAGFTRELFF.

This chain links TRBV10-3 with TRBJ1-6, with TRBD1 matching over 9 bases. CDR3 size: 17 residues. V lost 5 bases, J lost 7 bases, and 12 bases stayed unmatched. Germline V gene sequence: CDR1 ENHRY, CDR2 SYGVKD. This CDR3 is CAISPRGGQGDNSPLHF. In nucleotides, the CDR3 is TGTGCCATCAGTCCACGCGGGGGACAGGGTGACAATTCACCCCTCCACTTT.

The chain employs TRBV3-1 and TRBJ2-7, with D possibly TRBD1 on 6 matching bases. There are 16 residues in the CDR3. V was shortened by 0 bases and J by 1 base, with 13 bases between the two germline ends. CDR1 and CDR2 from the germline V gene are LGHDT and YNNKEL (reference sequence). The CDR3 loop reads CASSQDLDRPSYEQYF. The DNA of the CDR3 is TGTGCCAGCAGCCAAGATCTGGACAGACCATCCTACGAGCAGTACTTC.

V gene TRBV12-3 or TRBV12-4 combines with J gene TRBJ2-3; D may be TRBD1 or TRBD2 (7 bases each). The CDR3 has 14 residues. Trimming removed 3 bases at V and 5 bases at J, with 12 bases between. CDR3 residues: CASSFGGDRDTQYF. The CDR3 coding sequence is TGTGCCAGCAGTTTTGGGGGGGACAGAGATACGCAGTATTTT.

There are a few counts of this clonotype. The chain uses TRBV19 and TRBJ1-5; D is ambiguous. The CDR3 is 16 residues long. Germline V CDR1 and CDR2: LNHDA, SQIVND (reference sequence). Trimming removed 7 bases from V and 6 bases from J, with 22 bases in between. The CDR3 bases are TGTGCCAGTAACTTTCGACTAGCGGAGGGCAGTCAGCCCCAGCATTTT. This translates into CASNFRLAEGSQPQHF.

This clonotype was seen only a few times. The rearrangement uses TRBV12-3 or TRBV12-4 and TRBJ1-5; 11 nucleotides line up with TRBD1. After removal of 6 bases from V and 5 bases from J, the junction contained 3 bases not matched to a gene. The CDR3 has 14 residues. The CDR3 protein is CASSGQGAYQPQHF. The CDR3 coding sequence is TGTGCCAGCAGCGGACAGGGGGCATATCAGCCCCAGCATTTT.

The chain combines TRBV7-2 with TRBJ2-1, with 9 bases fitting TRBD1. The V and J ends lost 7 bases and 4 bases, in that order; junction bases with no gene match: 5. This CDR3 region has 14 residues. The germline V gene has CDR1 SGHTA and CDR2 FQGNSA. The CDR3 nucleotides read TGTGCCAGCACCCTGGACAGGGGATACAATGAGCAGTTCTTC. Its translation is CASTLDRGYNEQFF.

The genes are TRBV15 and TRBJ2-3, with D possibly being TRBD1 (6 bases). Trimming removed 3 bases at V and 6 bases at J, with 25 bases between. The germline V gene has CDR1 LNHNV and CDR2 YYDKDF (reference sequence). This CDR3 has 18 residues. CDR3 loop: CATSRVGPGHTIGDTQYF. Here the CDR3 DNA reads TGTGCCACCAGCAGGGTTGGGCCGGGACACACAATCGGGGATACGCAGTATTTT.

This clonotype was seen more than once but under ten times. The rearrangement joins TRBV19 to TRBJ1-1; D perhaps matches TRBD1 (5 bases). Deletions cut 5 bases from V and 4 bases from J, with 11 bases between. CDR1 is LNHDA and CDR2 is SQIVND in the germline V gene (reference sequence). This CDR3 region has 13 residues. The CDR3 DNA follows: TGTGCCAGTAGTCAGGGAATGAGCACTGAAGCTTTCTTT. Protein product: CASSQGMSTEAFF.

V and J are TRBV18 and TRBJ1-3, with 7 bases that match TRBD1. Germline V gives CDR1 KGHSH, CDR2 LQKENI. V shed 2 bases and J 0 bases; nucleotides not matched to a gene: 1. The CDR3 runs to 15 residues. The CDR3 here is CASSPNRGSGNTIYF. CDR3 sequence (DNA): TGTGCCAGCTCACCAAACAGGGGCTCTGGAAACACCATATATTTT. Drawing the rest from reference TRBV18 and TRBJ1-3, the complete variable domain is NAGVMQNPRHLVRRRGQEARLRCSPMKGHSHVYWYRQLPEEGLKFMVYLQKENIIDESGMPKERFSAEFPKEGPSILRIQQVVRGDSAAYFCASSPNRGSGNTIYFGEGSWLTVV.

This clonotype has just a few counts. CDR3 protein: CASSSLGHKAEWDTEAFF. The CDR3 DNA reads as TGCGCCAGCAGCTCCCTGGGACACAAGGCGGAGTGGGACACTGAAGCTTTCTTT. The V and J genes are TRBV5-1 and TRBJ1-1; D might be TRBD1 (6 bases). Trimming took off 3 bases at V and 3 bases at J, with 24 bases between the two ends. The CDR3 totals 18 residues. Germline V gene lookup returns CDR1 SGHRS and CDR2 YFSETQ.

This clonotype was counted a few times. This chain joins TRBV7-6 and TRBJ1-2; TRBD1 aligns across 8 bases. Trimming took 2 bases from V and 4 from J; bases not matched to a gene: 9. This CDR3 region has 16 residues. Germline lookup yields CDR1 SGHVS and CDR2 FNYEAQ. CDR3 in DNA: TGTGCCAGCAGCTTATCGACAGGGGCTCGGGGCTATGGCTACACCTTC. As protein: CASSLSTGARGYGYTF.

The chain carries TRBV6-5 and TRBJ1-3; D uncertain. Germline assignment: CDR1 MNHEY and CDR2 SVGAGI. The CDR3 runs 16 residues. V was cut by 2 bases and J by 0 bases, with 11 bases left in between. The CDR3 loop is CASSYGPDVSGNTIYF. The CDR3 bases are TGTGCCAGCAGTTACGGTCCGGACGTCTCTGGAAACACCATATATTTT.

The chain joins TRBV3-1 to TRBJ2-5; D not resolved. V was cut by 4 bases and J by 5 bases, with 8 bases left in between. Looked up from germline, CDR1 is LGHDT and CDR2 is YNNKEL (reference sequence). The CDR3 is 12 amino acids. In DNA form, the CDR3 reads TGTGCCAGCAGCCTCTTAGGGGAGACCCAGTACTTC. This gives the protein CASSLLGETQYF.

The chain carries TRBV6-1 and TRBJ2-3; D is unresolved. Between the trimmed V and J ends, which lost 5 bases and 0 bases, there was a span of 12 bases. The CDR3 spans 15 residues. Germline loops: CDR1 MNHNS, CDR2 SASEGT. The CDR3 loop reads CASSTLAVSTDTQYF. DNA of the CDR3: TGTGCCAGCAGTACCTTGGCGGTGAGCACAGATACGCAGTATTTT.

The chain employs TRBV20-1 and TRBJ2-7; TRBD2 aligns across 13 bases. CDR3 length: 14 residues. J was trimmed by 2 bases and V by 6 bases; bases with no gene match: 4. Looked up from germline, CDR1 is DFQATT and CDR2 is SNEGSKA (reference sequence). The CDR3, as DNA: TGCAGTGCGCGGACTAGCGGGAGTGCCTACGAGCAGTACTTC. Translated, it gives CSARTSGSAYEQYF.

The chain employs TRBV5-1 and TRBJ2-7, with 7 bases matching TRBD1. The V and J ends lost 0 bases and 6 bases, in that order; junction bases with no gene match: 6. The CDR3 runs 14 residues. Germline CDR1 and CDR2: SGHRS and YFSETQ. The CDR3 reads CASSLDRGSLEQYF. The DNA for the CDR3 is TGCGCCAGCAGCTTGGACAGGGGTTCCCTCGAGCAGTACTTC.

There are a few counts of this clonotype. The CDR3 is CASSQDTGVTNEKLFF. CDR3 nucleotide sequence: TGTGCCAGCAGCCAAGATACAGGAGTGACTAATGAAAAACTGTTTTTT. The chain uses TRBV4-2 and TRBJ1-4, with D perhaps matching TRBD1 (5 bases). The V end was cut by 0 bases, the J end by 2 bases, with 10 bases between. The CDR3 is 16 residues long. From germline, CDR1 is LGHNA and CDR2 YNFKEQ.